These 32 T cell receptor beta chains originate from one sample sequenced in a study of blood T cells in healthy people across ages. Primed by a sample-barcoded 5' primer and a J-beta primer mix, a second PCR proceeded for 7 to 11 cycles. Each CDR3 protein gets one entry after TCRdb re-called the 5' RACE reads with MiXCR. The sample includes around 1,800,000 distinct CDR3 sequences, approximately 40% of them seen just once. The specimen sequenced was blood. The receptors stem from a human donor in good health.

This sequence joins TRBV6-5 and TRBJ2-1; D is perhaps TRBD1 (6 bases). CDR1 is MNHEY, CDR2 SVGAGI, per germline. V lost 4 bases, J lost 5 bases, and 9 bases lay in between. This CDR3 has 13 amino acids. Here the CDR3 reads CASSSQGHNEQFF. In nucleotides, the CDR3 is TGTGCCAGCAGTTCCCAGGGGCACAATGAGCAGTTCTTC.

This chain joins TRBV20-1 and TRBJ1-2; D gene unclear. The CDR3 is made up of 14 amino acids. Per the germline V gene, CDR1 is DFQATT and CDR2 is SNEGSKA (reference sequence). The V end lost 2 bases, the J end lost 0 bases, and 10 bases lay between the germline ends. The CDR3: CSARREIANYGYTF. CDR3 nucleotide sequence: TGCAGTGCTAGACGCGAGATAGCTAACTATGGCTACACCTTC.

This clonotype was found once. This rearrangement joins TRBV7-9 to TRBJ2-1, with 7 nucleotides matching TRBD1. J was trimmed by 7 bases and V by 3 bases; bases with no gene match: 9. The CDR3 covers 15 residues. CDR1 is SEHNR and CDR2 is FQNEAQ in the germline V gene (reference sequence). This CDR3 is CASSFPTGHRNEQFF. The CDR3 region has the DNA TGTGCCAGCAGCTTCCCGACAGGGCACCGAAATGAGCAGTTCTTC. The complete variable domain, with remaining parts taken from reference TRBV7-9 and TRBJ2-1, reads DTGVSQNPRHKITKRGQNVTFRCDPISEHNRLYWYRQTLGQGPEFLTYFQNEAQLEKSRLLSDRFSAERPKGSFSTLEIQRTEQGDSAMYLCASSFPTGHRNEQFFGPGTRLTVL.

The rearrangement joins TRBV20-1 to TRBJ2-3, with D unresolved. CDR1 is DFQATT, CDR2 SNEGSKA, per germline (reference sequence). This CDR3 contains 15 residues. V gave up 3 bases and J gave up 4 bases, with 17 bases separating them. In nucleotides, the CDR3 is TGCAGTGCTAGTGGAAAGGGTGCTCGGGCAGATACGCAGTATTTT. Protein product: CSASGKGARADTQYF.

In this sample, this clonotype turned up a few times. CDR3 sequence (DNA): TGCAGCGCTGAGGGACAGGGATTGCAAGAGACCCAGTACTTC. Its protein is CSAEGQGLQETQYF. The chain links TRBV29-1 to TRBJ2-5; 9 nucleotides agree with TRBD1. This CDR3 contains 14 residues. The ends lost 7 bases at V and 2 bases at J; junction bases unmatched: 8. CDR1 is SQVTM and CDR2 is ANQGSEA in the germline V gene.

The gene calls are TRBV6-2 or TRBV6-3 and TRBJ1-2; TRBD1 is a possible D gene (5 bases). The length of the CDR3 is 15 residues. V dropped 5 bases and J dropped 4 bases, with 17 bases sitting between them. Germline CDR1 reads MNHEY; CDR2 reads SVGEGT. The CDR3 protein is CASSAGTAWTYGYTF. As DNA, the CDR3 is TGTGCCAGCAGTGCCGGGACTGCTTGGACCTATGGCTACACCTTC.

Concerning this clonotype itself: Germline is not matched at one junction end, which may reflect a read error. The V and J genes are TRBV5-4 and TRBJ2-5, with unresolved D. CDR1 is SGHNT and CDR2 is YYREEE in the germline V gene (reference sequence). The CDR3 loop spans 14 amino acids. CDR3 sequence reads: CASSSPGPQEAQYF. DNA of the CDR3: TGTGCCAGCAGCTCACCGGGCCCCCAAGAGGCCCAGTACTTC.

A few counts support this clonotype. The rearrangement joins TRBV12-3 or TRBV12-4 to TRBJ2-7; D possibly corresponds to TRBD1 (6 bases). The CDR3 is 16 amino acids. Deletions cut 5 bases from V and 0 bases from J, with 17 bases between. CDR3 protein: CASSPQGSIPSYEQYF. The CDR3 DNA reads as TGTGCCAGCAGTCCACAGGGCTCCATTCCCTCCTACGAGCAGTACTTC.

This clonotype was detected only a few times. J is TRBJ2-7 and V is TRBV29-1; the D gene is possibly TRBD1 (6 bases). This CDR3 spans 13 amino acids. The germline CDR1 and CDR2 sequences are SQVTM and ANQGSEA. V was clipped by 6 bases and J by 3 bases, with 15 bases between them. The CDR3 here is CSVEGHGNYEQYF. The CDR3 DNA is TGCAGCGTAGAGGGACATGGAAACTACGAGCAGTACTTC.

The chain is built from TRBV10-3 and TRBJ2-5, with D possibly being TRBD2 (7 bases). The CDR3 length is 13 residues. The ends were cut back, 3 bases at V and 5 bases at J, with 10 bases in the middle. CDR1 is ENHRY, CDR2 SYGVKD, per germline. CDR3 sequence reads: CAISDRGGETQYF. The CDR3 DNA is TGTGCCATCAGTGACAGGGGAGGGGAGACCCAGTACTTC.

The chain links TRBV5-5 to TRBJ2-7; the D gene is possibly TRBD2 (5 bases). Germline loops: CDR1 SGHKS, CDR2 YYEKEE (reference sequence). The CDR3 has 18 residues. The V end was cut by 4 bases, the J end by 3 bases, with 26 bases between. CDR3 sequence reads: CASSIRRSTSSNFYEQYF. For the CDR3, the DNA is TGTGCCAGCAGCATAAGGAGGAGCACCAGCTCTAATTTCTACGAGCAGTACTTC.

The rearrangement joins TRBV20-1 to TRBJ1-1, with D tentatively TRBD1 (6 bases). The germline V and J ends were trimmed by 6 bases and 6 bases, with 14 bases remaining between them. The CDR3 is 12 residues long. CDR1 DFQATT and CDR2 SNEGSKA come from the germline V gene (reference sequence). CDR3 DNA: TGCAGTGCCAAAAGACAGGCCGCTGAAGCTTTCTTT. Its translation: CSAKRQAAEAFF.

This clonotype appeared many times. The V and J genes are TRBV4-1 and TRBJ2-1; perhaps TRBD2 as D (6 bases). The CDR3 loop spans 13 amino acids. Germline V lookup: CDR1 MGHRA, CDR2 YSYEKL. The ends were cut back, 1 base at V and 9 bases at J, with 10 bases in the middle. The CDR3 DNA follows: TGCGCCAGCAGCCAAGCTGGGCGGGGTGAGCAGTTCTTC. Protein: CASSQAGRGEQFF.

The genes are TRBV11-2 and TRBJ2-1; D is uncertain. The CDR3 is 15 residues long. CDR1 and CDR2 from the germline V gene are SGHAT and FQNNGV. V was shortened by 3 bases and J by 0 bases, with 9 bases between the two germline ends. CDR3 DNA sequence: TGTGCCAGCAGCTTGGACCAGGACTCCTACAATGAGCAGTTCTTC. Amino acid sequence: CASSLDQDSYNEQFF.

The rearrangement uses TRBV7-2 and TRBJ1-5; tentatively, D is TRBD1 (6 bases). This CDR3 is built from 19 residues. The V gene's germline CDR1 is SGHTA and CDR2 FQGNSA. V gave up 4 bases and J gave up 2 bases, with 24 bases separating them. CDR3 protein: CASSSPVWTASPGNQPQHF. The CDR3 bases are TGTGCCAGCAGCTCCCCAGTCTGGACAGCCTCTCCGGGCAATCAGCCCCAGCATTTT.

The chain has TRBV29-1 and TRBJ2-3, with D possibly matching TRBD2 (5 bases). CDR3 length: 15 amino acids. V lost 4 bases and J 0 bases, leaving 14 bases between the germline ends. The germline V gene has CDR1 SQVTM and CDR2 ANQGSEA. CDR3 nucleotide sequence: TGCAGCGTTGGAGGGCGGACCACTAGCACAGATACGCAGTATTTT. Encoded protein: CSVGGRTTSTDTQYF.

The J gene is TRBJ2-5, the V gene TRBV20-1; no clear D gene. Germline lookup yields CDR1 DFQATT and CDR2 SNEGSKA (reference sequence). The CDR3 length is 14 residues. Trimming shortened V by 0 bases and J by 5 bases, and 13 bases separated the two germline ends. CDR3 DNA sequence: TGCAGTGCTAGAGATTTTGAGCGTCCTGAGACCCAGTACTTC. This sequence encodes CSARDFERPETQYF.

This chain connects TRBV3-1 to TRBJ2-1, with D possibly TRBD2 on 7 matching bases. V was pared by 0 bases and J by 4 bases, with 16 bases between. The germline CDR1 and CDR2 sequences are LGHDT and YNNKEL (reference sequence). The CDR3 has 17 residues. CDR3 in DNA: TGTGCCAGCAGCCAAGAAGGATCCGGGGGGCCGTACAATGAGCAGTTCTTC. Protein product: CASSQEGSGGPYNEQFF.

This clonotype occurred a few times. The gene calls are TRBV2 and TRBJ2-1, with 11 bases lining up with TRBD2. The CDR3 totals 19 residues. The V gene's germline CDR1 is SNHLY and CDR2 FYNNEI. Trimming at V came to 5 bases and at J to 0 bases, leaving 12 bases not matched to a gene. In DNA form, the CDR3 reads TGTGCCAGCAGTCAAAGGGGGACTAGCGGCCGACTCTCCTACAATGAGCAGTTCTTC. This gives the protein CASSQRGTSGRLSYNEQFF.

The V and J genes are TRBV6-5 and TRBJ2-5; D unclear. This CDR3 is built from 15 residues. Trimming shortened V by 0 bases and J by 0 bases, and 8 bases separated the two germline ends. Germline CDR1 MNHEY, CDR2 SVGAGI. The CDR3 loop is CASSYSMADQETQYF. The CDR3 DNA reads as TGTGCCAGCAGTTACTCGATGGCGGACCAAGAGACCCAGTACTTC.

The sample holds a few counts of this clonotype. The rearrangement links TRBV29-1 to TRBJ2-7; no firm D call. V was clipped by 0 bases and J by 2 bases, with 14 bases between them. The CDR3 is made up of 15 amino acids. Germline V gene sequence: CDR1 SQVTM, CDR2 ANQGSEA. In DNA form, the CDR3 reads TGCAGCGTTGAAGAAGTGGCAGCGAGTGCCTACGAGCAGTACTTC. Protein sequence: CSVEEVAASAYEQYF.

This clonotype appeared a few times. The rearrangement links TRBV6-2 or TRBV6-3 to TRBJ1-5, with D unclear. Trimming stripped 4 bases from V and 5 bases from J, with 6 bases between. Germline CDR1 MNHEY, CDR2 SVGEGT. The CDR3 contains 12 residues. CDR3 residues: CASSSGYQPQHF. The CDR3 region has the DNA TGTGCCAGCAGTTCAGGTTATCAGCCCCAGCATTTT.

This clonotype turned up a few times. V usage is TRBV5-5 and J usage is TRBJ2-5; TRBD1 matches at 10 bases. V lost 1 base, J lost 3 bases, and 6 bases stayed unmatched. Germline values: CDR1 SGHKS, CDR2 YYEKEE (reference sequence). This CDR3 comprises 16 residues. CDR3 nucleotides: TGTGCCAGCAGCTTGCTTCCGGGACAGGGGAAAGAGACCCAGTACTTC. Amino acid sequence: CASSLLPGQGKETQYF.

This rearrangement joins TRBV6-5 to TRBJ1-1; no firm D call. In germline, CDR1 is MNHEY, CDR2 SVGAGI. CDR3 length: 12 residues. Trimming left V 8 bases short and J 6 bases short, with 13 bases between. CDR3: CASGRSSAEAFF. The CDR3 region has the DNA TGTGCCAGCGGGCGCTCGTCCGCTGAAGCTTTCTTT.

The V and J genes are TRBV12-3 or TRBV12-4 and TRBJ1-4, with D unresolved. The CDR3 is made up of 13 amino acids. With 3 bases removed from V and 7 bases from J, the gap between germline ends came to 9 bases. The CDR3 region has the DNA TGTGCCAGCAGTTTTGATTGGGCTGAAAAACTGTTTTTT. It codes for CASSFDWAEKLFF.

This clonotype was detected only a few times. This chain links TRBV20-1 with TRBJ2-5, with 7 positions matching TRBD2. V trimming: 3 bases; J trimming: 2 bases; junction bases outside the gene matches: 12. Per germline, CDR1 DFQATT and CDR2 SNEGSKA (reference sequence). The CDR3 loop spans 16 amino acids. CDR3 sequence: CSASVFEGGRQETQYF. In DNA, the CDR3 is TGCAGTGCTAGTGTGTTTGAGGGAGGGAGACAAGAGACCCAGTACTTC.

This clonotype has more than one count but fewer than ten. The CDR3: CASSFAGHINEKLFF. CDR3 in DNA: TGTGCCAGCAGCTTCGCGGGACATATTAATGAAAAACTGTTTTTT. The chain couples TRBV5-5 to TRBJ1-4; a weak D match, TRBD1 (6 bases). Germline loops: CDR1 SGHKS, CDR2 YYEKEE (reference sequence). There are 15 residues in the CDR3. Deletions cut 2 bases from V and 4 bases from J, with 12 bases between.

About this clonotype itself: It may be a read error: a sequence one base away is much more abundant. V and J are TRBV29-1 and TRBJ1-2; maybe TRBD1 (5 bases). CDR1 is SQVTM and CDR2 is ANQGSEA in the germline V gene. The CDR3 runs 12 residues. The chain's CDR3 is CSAKTAPYGNTF. In DNA form, the CDR3 reads TGCAGCGCTAAGACAGCTCCCTATGGCAACACCTTC.

The chain carries TRBV7-2 and TRBJ1-1, with a possible D match to TRBD1 (5 bases). Germline V CDR1 and CDR2: SGHTA, FQGNSA. The length of the CDR3 is 18 residues. V lost 4 bases, J lost 1 base, and 22 bases lay in between. The chain's CDR3 is CASSSDLGGIERNTEAFF. The CDR3 region has the DNA TGTGCCAGCAGCTCGGACCTTGGGGGGATAGAACGGAACACTGAAGCTTTCTTT.

This clonotype was seen repeatedly, ten times or more. The J gene is TRBJ2-5, the V gene TRBV7-2; D unclear. There are 12 residues in the CDR3. Germline V gives CDR1 SGHTA, CDR2 FQGNSA. The ends were cut back, 5 bases at V and 5 bases at J, with 9 bases in the middle. The CDR3 DNA reads TGTGCCAGCAGCGAACCCCAGGAGACCCAGTACTTC. Its protein product is CASSEPQETQYF.

This clonotype was seen only a few times. The junction departs from germline at one end; a sequencing error may be responsible. The chain uses TRBV29-1 and TRBJ1-2, with a possible D match to TRBD1 (6 bases). The germline V gene encodes CDR1 SQVTM and CDR2 ANQGSEA. The CDR3 runs to 13 residues. CDR3 in DNA: TGCAGCGTTGTGGACAGCCAGGGCTATGGCCACACCTTC. Residues: CSVVDSQGYGHTF.

This clonotype was observed a handful of times. The chain uses TRBV4-1 and TRBJ2-1, with TRBD2 as a possible D gene (5 bases). This CDR3 spans 16 amino acids. Trimming pared 0 bases from V and 7 bases from J, leaving 16 bases between. The germline V gene encodes CDR1 MGHRA and CDR2 YSYEKL. The CDR3: CASSQDHTFSGNEQFF. The CDR3 nucleotides are TGCGCCAGCAGCCAAGATCATACCTTTTCGGGAAATGAGCAGTTCTTC.